This section outlines one T cell receptor (beta chain) sequence together with its context. Germline is not matched at one junction end, which may reflect a read error. Stated treatment: oral pan-JAK inhibitor, 5-10 mg twice daily. This CDR3 contains 15 residues. Germline-derived CDR1 and CDR2 are SGHDT and YYEEEE. It was cDNA, reverse transcribed from extracted RNA, that served as the sequencing template. Profiling relied on immunoSEQ multiplex PCR, and the TCRdb table lists in-frame clones only, not all of them. The sample lists about 220,000 clones, about 58% occurring once. The data belong to a study of CD8+ T cells in alopecia areata.

The rearrangement uses TRBV5-6 and TRBJ2-7; 9 bases agree with TRBD2. This sample comprised CD4+ T cells sorted from blood, obtained at week 4, from a patient treated with tofacitinib. The receptor comes from a human donor with alopecia areata. As DNA, the CDR3 is TGTGCCAGCACCTTGTGGGGGACTAGCAGATACGAGCAGTACTTC. Translated, it gives CASTLWGTSRYEQYF.